Below, 27 T cell receptor beta chains from the same sample are listed, as sequenced in a study of CD8+ T cells in alopecia areata (dated by TCRdb to the late 2010s). Library preparation employed the immunoSEQ multiplex PCR assay. RNA was extracted from all samples and reverse transcribed into cDNA, which served as template for TCR sequencing. Drawn from immuneACCESS, this table holds only the in-frame rearrangements with V and J called that TCRdb kept. Clones are partly lost; checked studies trace under half to an unresolved V gene and leave the rest unexplained. This sample comprises fewer than 40,000 clones, about 60% of them detected only once. 40% of the sample goes to the ten largest clones. Sequenced: NKG2D-high CD8+ T cells sorted from blood. The sample's cell subset or site label is to be understood as: sorted CD8+ NKG2D-high blood T cells. The receptors derive from a human donor with alopecia areata.

This clone showed up just once. The genes are TRBV5-1 and TRBJ2-2; a possible D gene is TRBD1 (6 bases). This CDR3 is built from 14 residues. The V gene's germline CDR1 is SGHRS and CDR2 YFSETQ. Deletions cut 3 bases from V and 5 bases from J, with 11 bases between. CDR3 bases: TGCGCCAGCAGCTGGGACATAATGACCGGGGAGCTGTTTTTT. Protein: CASSWDIMTGELFF. Filled out from reference TRBV5-1 and TRBJ2-2, the complete variable domain reads KAGVTQTPRYLIKTRGQQVTLSCSPISGHRSVSWYQQTPGQGLQFLFEYFSETQRNKGNFPGRFSGRQFSNSRSEMNVSTLELGDSALYLCASSWDIMTGELFFGEGSRLTVL.

V usage is TRBV2 and J usage is TRBJ1-1; D remains unclear. The CDR3 runs 14 residues. V lost 6 bases and J lost 10, with 21 bases in between. From germline, CDR1 is SNHLY and CDR2 FYNNEI. CDR3 amino acids: CASRDLWVVRAAFF. In DNA, the CDR3 is TGTGCCAGCAGAGACCTTTGGGTCGTGAGGGCAGCTTTCTTT.

The chain has TRBV5-5 and TRBJ2-1; TRBD1 aligns across 8 bases. The CDR3 spans 15 residues. Germline CDR1 and CDR2: SGHKS and YYEKEE (reference sequence). V was clipped by 5 bases and J by 4 bases; unmatched bases: 8. The CDR3, as DNA: TGTGCCAGCAGTTTCGACAGGGGTTATTACAATGAGCAGTTCTTC. This gives the protein CASSFDRGYYNEQFF.

The genes are TRBV29-1 and TRBJ2-7; 9 nucleotides agree with TRBD1. CDR3 length: 17 amino acids. V lost 3 bases to trimming and J lost 2 bases; unmatched junction nucleotides: 14. Germline values: CDR1 SQVTM, CDR2 ANQGSEA. In DNA, the CDR3 is TGCAGCGTTGATGGGCTCCAATCGGGACAGGGCCCCTACGAGCAGTACTTC. As protein: CSVDGLQSGQGPYEQYF.

This clone was picked up one time. The rearrangement links TRBV27 to TRBJ2-1; D possibly corresponds to TRBD2 (5 bases). CDR3 length equals 14 residues. Germline CDR1 and CDR2: MNHEY and SMNVEV (reference sequence). V shed 0 bases and J shed 4 bases, with 7 bases lying between them. The chain's CDR3 is CASSLSRGYNEQFF. The DNA of the CDR3 is TGTGCCAGCAGTTTATCCAGAGGGTACAATGAGCAGTTCTTC.

The V call is TRBV9, the J call TRBJ1-2, with unresolved D. Germline loops: CDR1 SGDLS, CDR2 YYNGEE. Trimming took 4 bases from V and 3 from J, leaving 16 bases between them. The CDR3 is made up of 15 amino acids. The CDR3 nucleotides are TGTGCCAGCAGCACCAAGACCACCAGTTACTATGGCTACACCTTC. It is translated as CASSTKTTSYYGYTF.

This sequence joins TRBV19 and TRBJ1-2; tentatively, D is TRBD1 (6 bases). Trimming cost V 7 bases and J 0 bases, with 12 bases left between them. Per germline, CDR1 LNHDA and CDR2 SQIVND (reference sequence). This CDR3 is 14 amino acids long. In DNA, the CDR3 is TGTGCCAGTACATGGGACACCTCTAACTATGGCTACACCTTC. This gives the protein CASTWDTSNYGYTF.

The V and J genes are TRBV7-9 and TRBJ2-1, with D perhaps matching TRBD2 (6 bases). CDR3 length: 15 amino acids. Trimming pared 3 bases from V and 4 bases from J, leaving 13 bases between. Per germline, CDR1 SEHNR and CDR2 FQNEAQ (reference sequence). The CDR3 here is CASSLGDSIYNEQFF. CDR3 nucleotides: TGTGCCAGCAGCTTGGGGGACTCGATATACAATGAGCAGTTCTTC.

This clone was counted a few times. V gene TRBV28 combines with J gene TRBJ2-7, with 8 bases aligning to TRBD2. V lost 2 bases, J lost 0 bases, and 9 bases stayed unmatched. This CDR3 region has 17 residues. Germline V gene data show CDR1 as MDHEN and CDR2 as SYDVKM. CDR3 in amino acids: CASSLELADPSSYEQYF. CDR3 nucleotides: TGTGCCAGCAGTTTAGAACTAGCGGACCCCTCCTCCTACGAGCAGTACTTC.

This clone was found a few times. The gene calls are TRBV7-8 and TRBJ2-1; D possibly corresponds to TRBD2 (6 bases). Germline CDR1 and CDR2: SGHVS and FQNEAQ. Trimming took off 1 base at V and 7 bases at J, with 11 bases between the two ends. The CDR3 is 14 amino acids. CDR3 amino acids: CASSLVGGGNEQFF. The CDR3 DNA follows: TGTGCCAGCAGCTTAGTGGGTGGAGGGAATGAGCAGTTCTTC.

V and J are TRBV28 and TRBJ2-2; perhaps TRBD1 as D (5 bases). This CDR3 spans 15 amino acids. Germline assignment: CDR1 MDHEN and CDR2 SYDVKM. V lost 6 bases, J lost 6 bases, and 17 bases lay in between. For the CDR3, the DNA is TGTGCCAGCAGCACTCTGAGGAGCAGGGCCGGGGAGCTGTTTTTT. Translation: CASSTLRSRAGELFF.

The chain uses TRBV9 and TRBJ2-7, with D unclear. Germline V lookup: CDR1 SGDLS, CDR2 YYNGEE. Trimming cost V 4 bases and J 6 bases, with 8 bases left between them. The CDR3 spans 11 residues. CDR3 sequence (DNA): TGTGCCAGCAGCTCCCGAGGCGAGCAGTACTTC. Translation gives CASSSRGEQYF.

The chain uses TRBV4-1 and TRBJ2-7, with TRBD1 as a possible D gene (5 bases). This CDR3 is 15 amino acids long. The germline V and J ends were trimmed by 1 base and 3 bases, with 13 bases remaining between them. CDR1 MGHRA and CDR2 YSYEKL come from the germline V gene. The CDR3 DNA reads TGCGCCAGCAGCCAAGCCCAGGGTTCCCACTACGAGCAGTACTTC. Its translation: CASSQAQGSHYEQYF.

CDR3 amino acids: CASSLVRAGEFGYEQYF. The CDR3 DNA reads TGTGCCAGCAGCTTAGTTCGGGCAGGGGAGTTTGGCTACGAGCAGTACTTC. This chain connects TRBV7-8 to TRBJ2-7, with TRBD1 as a possible D gene (6 bases). The CDR3 contains 17 residues. Trimming removed 1 base from V and 3 bases from J, with 19 bases in between. Germline V gene lookup returns CDR1 SGHVS and CDR2 FQNEAQ.

The V call is TRBV7-9, the J call TRBJ1-4, with unresolved D. This CDR3 comprises 14 residues. V shed 2 bases and J shed 8 bases, with 12 bases lying between them. Germline loops: CDR1 SEHNR, CDR2 FQNEAQ (reference sequence). The CDR3 coding sequence is TGTGCCAGCAGCTTAACCCGGCTAGGCGAAAAACTGTTTTTT. It codes for CASSLTRLGEKLFF. The full variable domain, its missing parts supplied by reference TRBV7-9 and TRBJ1-4, is DTGVSQNPRHKITKRGQNVTFRCDPISEHNRLYWYRQTLGQGPEFLTYFQNEAQLEKSRLLSDRFSAERPKGSFSTLEIQRTEQGDSAMYLCASSLTRLGEKLFFGSGTQLSVL.

This clone was recorded a few times. The chain is built from TRBV5-1 and TRBJ2-3; TRBD2 agrees at 7 bases. Germline V CDR1 and CDR2: SGHRS, YFSETQ. This CDR3 has 16 residues. The ends lost 4 bases at V and 0 bases at J; junction bases unmatched: 8. For the CDR3, the DNA is TGCGCCAGCAGCCCTATTCTAGCGGATAGCACAGATACGCAGTATTTT. Translation: CASSPILADSTDTQYF.

This chain joins TRBV4-3 and TRBJ2-5, with TRBD2 matching over 7 bases. In germline, CDR1 is LGHNA, CDR2 YSLEER. The trim removed 4 bases at V and 1 base at J, leaving 12 bases unmatched. There are 17 residues in the CDR3. This CDR3 reads CASSLRFDPSGQETQYF. For the CDR3, the DNA is TGCGCCAGCAGCCTACGATTCGATCCTAGCGGCCAAGAGACCCAGTACTTC.

This chain links TRBV9 with TRBJ2-1; D may be TRBD2 (5 bases). The V gene lost 1 base and the J gene lost 3 bases, with 14 bases spanning the gap. The CDR3 has 16 residues. Germline CDR1 reads SGDLS; CDR2 reads YYNGEE. The CDR3 loop is CASSVTTRPNYNEQFF. The DNA of the CDR3 is TGTGCCAGCAGCGTAACAACTAGACCAAACTACAATGAGCAGTTCTTC.

There are a few counts of this clone. The chain is built from TRBV5-4 and TRBJ2-3; D gene ambiguous. V dropped 5 bases and J dropped 2 bases, with 12 bases sitting between them. The CDR3 is made up of 14 amino acids. Germline values: CDR1 SGHNT, CDR2 YYREEE (reference sequence). The CDR3 here is CASSAPGYTDTQYF. The CDR3 DNA sequence: TGTGCCAGCAGTGCCCCCGGATACACAGATACGCAGTATTTT.

The rearrangement uses TRBV7-2 and TRBJ1-1; a possible D gene is TRBD1 (5 bases). CDR1 and CDR2 from the germline V gene are SGHTA and FQGNSA. V lost 5 bases and J lost 10, with 14 bases in between. The CDR3 covers 12 residues. The DNA of the CDR3 is TGTGCCAGCAGCCTAGGGACTTCGAGAGCTTTCTTT. It specifies CASSLGTSRAFF.

This clone has more than one count but fewer than ten. The V call is TRBV6-6, the J call TRBJ1-1; D not certain. The ends were cut back, 2 bases at V and 0 bases at J, with 13 bases in the middle. In germline, CDR1 is MNHNY, CDR2 SVGAGI (reference sequence). The CDR3 contains 16 residues. This CDR3 is CASSYPLDGMNTEAFF. The DNA for the CDR3 is TGTGCCAGCAGTTACCCCCTGGACGGGATGAACACTGAAGCTTTCTTT.

This clone was recorded a few times. The chain carries TRBV7-2 and TRBJ2-5, with 7 bases that match TRBD2. Germline V gives CDR1 SGHTA, CDR2 FQGNSA. This CDR3 spans 17 amino acids. V was clipped by 5 bases and J by 4 bases; unmatched bases: 16. CDR3 DNA sequence: TGTGCCAGCAGCCCAACCGGGGCGGGAGCTCGCGGAGAGACCCAGTACTTC. Protein product: CASSPTGAGARGETQYF.

This clone was seen just once. This sequence joins TRBV25-1 and TRBJ1-1, with D uncertain. The CDR3 covers 12 residues. Trimming took off 11 bases at V and 7 bases at J, with 17 bases between the two ends. Germline V gene sequence: CDR1 MGHDK, CDR2 SYGVNS. The CDR3 DNA sequence: TGTGCCTGCGCAAGGGTTCGAGGTGAAGCTTTCTTT. The encoded protein is CACARVRGEAFF.

This CDR3 reads CASSYGLAGSDTQYF. CDR3 in DNA: TGTGCCAGCAGTTACGGACTAGCGGGATCAGATACGCAGTATTTT. The chain is built from TRBV2 and TRBJ2-3; 12 bases map to TRBD2. Germline V gene data show CDR1 as SNHLY and CDR2 as FYNNEI. This CDR3 is built from 15 residues. V trimming: 5 bases; J trimming: 4 bases; junction bases outside the gene matches: 4.

The V gene is TRBV2, the J gene TRBJ2-7; 11 bases fit TRBD2. The CDR3 extends over 15 amino acids. CDR1 SNHLY and CDR2 FYNNEI come from the germline V gene. Unmatched junction bases numbered 5, after V lost 5 bases and J lost 2 bases. CDR3 nucleotides: TGTGCCAGCAGTCTGGGACTAGCGGAGACCTACGAGCAGTACTTC. This codes for CASSLGLAETYEQYF.

This clone was seen only a few times. The chain employs TRBV4-3 and TRBJ2-7; D is unresolved. The germline gives CDR1 LGHNA, CDR2 YSLEER. This CDR3 has 14 residues. Deletions cut 0 bases from V and 5 bases from J, with 11 bases between. The CDR3 sequence is CASSQDSTLDEQYF. The CDR3 DNA reads as TGCGCCAGCAGCCAAGACTCGACTCTGGACGAGCAGTACTTC.

The rearrangement joins TRBV19 to TRBJ1-5; D is undetermined. The CDR3 is 16 residues long. Trimming removed 3 bases from V and 2 bases from J, with 14 bases in between. Looked up from germline, CDR1 is LNHDA and CDR2 is SQIVND (reference sequence). The CDR3 nucleotides are TGTGCCAGTAGTATCCGGGCTCTCCGAGGCAATCAGCCCCAGCATTTT. Its protein is CASSIRALRGNQPQHF.